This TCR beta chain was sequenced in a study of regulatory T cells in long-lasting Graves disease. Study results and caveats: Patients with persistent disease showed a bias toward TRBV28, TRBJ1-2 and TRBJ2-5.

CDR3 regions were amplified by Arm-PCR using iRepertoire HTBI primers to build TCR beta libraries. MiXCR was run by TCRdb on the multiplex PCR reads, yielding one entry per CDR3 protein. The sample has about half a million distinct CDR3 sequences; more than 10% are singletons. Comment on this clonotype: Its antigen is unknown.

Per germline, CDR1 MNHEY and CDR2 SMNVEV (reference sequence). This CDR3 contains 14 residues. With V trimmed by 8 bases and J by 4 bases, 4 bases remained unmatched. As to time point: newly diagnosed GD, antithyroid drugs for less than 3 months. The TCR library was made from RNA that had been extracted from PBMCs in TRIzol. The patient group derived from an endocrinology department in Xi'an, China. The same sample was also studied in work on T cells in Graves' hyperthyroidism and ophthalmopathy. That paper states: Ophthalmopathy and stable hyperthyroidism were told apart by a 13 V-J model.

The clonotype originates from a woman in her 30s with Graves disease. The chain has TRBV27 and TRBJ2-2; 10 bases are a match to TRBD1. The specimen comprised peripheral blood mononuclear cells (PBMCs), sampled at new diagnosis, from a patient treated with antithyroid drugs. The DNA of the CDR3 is TGTGCCAGCCGCCGGGACAGGGGCACCGGGGAGCTGTTTTTT. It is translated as CASRRDRGTGELFF.